These T cell receptor beta chains were read from a single sample in a study of blood T cell repertoires in COVID-19. Measured with immunoSEQ multiplex PCR; TCRdb has only the in-frame clones, and not every one. Seen here are 250,000 to 350,000 clones, 65% to 85% observed once, and the top ten hold roughly 1.5%. Sequencing was carried out using peripheral blood. All receptors derive from a human donor with COVID-19, enrolled during active disease. The donor label of this sample is uncertain. Each CDR3 is given without its conserved first and last residue. Each record gives: V gene, J gene, D gene, CDR3 protein. The D gene is left open where the match is weak.

V gene: TRBV30; J gene: TRBJ2-6; D gene: -; CDR3 protein: AWSLTGPGVLT
V gene: TRBV7-3; J gene: TRBJ1-1; D gene: TRBD1; CDR3 protein: ASSSTGGNTEAF
V gene: TRBV20-1; J gene: TRBJ1-4; D gene: TRBD1; CDR3 protein: SASLFVTGGNEKLF
V gene: TRBV14; J gene: TRBJ1-1; D gene: -; CDR3 protein: ASRDSWGYDTEAF
V gene: TRBV5-4; J gene: TRBJ2-1; D gene: TRBD2; CDR3 protein: ASSLGGAGGILYNEQF
V gene: TRBV28; J gene: TRBJ2-1; D gene: TRBD2; CDR3 protein: ASSFAGLASSNEQF
V gene: TRBV20-1; J gene: TRBJ2-7; D gene: TRBD2; CDR3 protein: SASGREGLYEQY
V gene: TRBV5-1; J gene: TRBJ1-2; D gene: -; CDR3 protein: ASSLEVEYGYT
V gene: TRBV11-2; J gene: TRBJ2-1; D gene: -; CDR3 protein: ASSFRRSGRDNEQF
V gene: TRBV30; J gene: TRBJ2-2; D gene: TRBD2; CDR3 protein: AWSDWREGPRTGELF
V gene: TRBV6-6; J gene: TRBJ2-7; D gene: TRBD1; CDR3 protein: ASSYGQVPYEQY
V gene: TRBV2; J gene: TRBJ2-7; D gene: TRBD1; CDR3 protein: ASRPPGQIAYEQY
V gene: TRBV11-2; J gene: TRBJ2-3; D gene: TRBD1; CDR3 protein: ASSLVFGTEGTDTQY
V gene: TRBV5-8; J gene: TRBJ2-5; D gene: TRBD2; CDR3 protein: ASSGGLAGGETQY
V gene: TRBV5-6; J gene: TRBJ2-3; D gene: TRBD1; CDR3 protein: ASSSFRDRGRSTNTQY
V gene: TRBV7-2; J gene: TRBJ2-3; D gene: -; CDR3 protein: ASSPDWGRADTQY
V gene: TRBV30; J gene: TRBJ1-5; D gene: TRBD1; CDR3 protein: AWRSGTGDTGDQPQH
V gene: TRBV7-2; J gene: TRBJ2-3; D gene: -; CDR3 protein: ASSLELTPLKDTQY
V gene: TRBV5-1; J gene: TRBJ2-1; D gene: TRBD1; CDR3 protein: ASSPTGGHNEQF
V gene: TRBV18; J gene: TRBJ2-1; D gene: TRBD1; CDR3 protein: ASSPPRGRTPGNEQF
V gene: TRBV6-1; J gene: TRBJ1-1; D gene: -; CDR3 protein: ASSEQILGVVAEAF
V gene: TRBV12-3/TRBV12-4; J gene: TRBJ1-1; D gene: -; CDR3 protein: ASSFFGSSEAF
V gene: TRBV6-1; J gene: TRBJ2-1; D gene: TRBD2; CDR3 protein: ASSDRGLAGVGIVNEQF
V gene: TRBV13; J gene: TRBJ1-3; D gene: -; CDR3 protein: ASSSGGNTIY
V gene: TRBV7-8; J gene: TRBJ1-1; D gene: -; CDR3 protein: ASSFPQAHGTEAF
V gene: TRBV27; J gene: TRBJ2-7; D gene: -; CDR3 protein: ASSLRRGYEQY
V gene: TRBV13; J gene: TRBJ1-3; D gene: TRBD1; CDR3 protein: ASSLPWTGLGNTIY
V gene: TRBV9; J gene: TRBJ2-3; D gene: -; CDR3 protein: ASSVGVDTQY
V gene: TRBV2; J gene: TRBJ1-2; D gene: -; CDR3 protein: ASSRAGGGGYT
V gene: TRBV28; J gene: TRBJ1-1; D gene: -; CDR3 protein: ASSDREAF
V gene: TRBV6-5; J gene: TRBJ2-5; D gene: TRBD2; CDR3 protein: ASTLNPLAGETQY
V gene: TRBV7-3; J gene: TRBJ2-2; D gene: -; CDR3 protein: ASSFKRVENTGELF
V gene: TRBV7-8; J gene: TRBJ2-1; D gene: TRBD2; CDR3 protein: ASSRSPTSGRGYNEQF
V gene: TRBV5-4; J gene: TRBJ2-4; D gene: TRBD1; CDR3 protein: ASSPGQTQNIQY
V gene: TRBV5-6; J gene: TRBJ2-7; D gene: TRBD1; CDR3 protein: ASSPGTGASYEQY
V gene: TRBV9; J gene: TRBJ2-3; D gene: -; CDR3 protein: ASSVVEGSTDTQY
V gene: TRBV5-1; J gene: TRBJ1-2; D gene: TRBD1; CDR3 protein: ASSRGQGAYGYT
V gene: TRBV10-1; J gene: TRBJ2-5; D gene: -; CDR3 protein: ASSESGAHRTQY
V gene: TRBV19; J gene: TRBJ2-6; D gene: TRBD1; CDR3 protein: ASSIGGGTGTPGANVLT
V gene: TRBV29-1; J gene: TRBJ2-5; D gene: -; CDR3 protein: SVEGIGQPETQY
V gene: TRBV3-1/TRBV3-2; J gene: TRBJ2-7; D gene: TRBD1; CDR3 protein: ASTLGQGASYEQY
V gene: TRBV5-1; J gene: TRBJ1-5; D gene: -; CDR3 protein: ASSDDTNQPQH
V gene: TRBV9; J gene: TRBJ1-5; D gene: -; CDR3 protein: ASSVGSSDQPQH
V gene: TRBV28; J gene: TRBJ1-1; D gene: -; CDR3 protein: ASSIMNTEAF
V gene: TRBV6-5; J gene: TRBJ1-6; D gene: -; CDR3 protein: ASSYSQGPAPLH
V gene: TRBV2; J gene: TRBJ2-2; D gene: -; CDR3 protein: ASKPKYYHANTGELF
V gene: TRBV10-2; J gene: TRBJ2-1; D gene: -; CDR3 protein: ASSVGGAGEQF
V gene: TRBV7-9; J gene: TRBJ1-3; D gene: -; CDR3 protein: ASSYRRDGNTIY
V gene: TRBV5-5; J gene: TRBJ1-6; D gene: -; CDR3 protein: ASSLDFVELSPLH
V gene: TRBV3-1/TRBV3-2; J gene: TRBJ1-4; D gene: -; CDR3 protein: ASSQGGINEKLF
V gene: TRBV7-2; J gene: TRBJ1-5; D gene: -; CDR3 protein: ASSLALGGSGNQPQH
V gene: TRBV19; J gene: TRBJ2-5; D gene: TRBD1; CDR3 protein: ASSEGTGGTYYH
V gene: TRBV27; J gene: TRBJ1-2; D gene: -; CDR3 protein: ASSSSVGGGALRDGYT